The clone carrying this T cell receptor (beta chain) was counted once. Its target is not known. This CDR3 spans 14 amino acids. CDR1 is MNHNS, CDR2 SASEGT, per germline. V shed 6 bases, J shed 7 bases, and the junction held 9 bases outside the gene matches. This record comes from a study of cytomegalovirus exposure and HLA in healthy donors. The overall study: According to later analysis, the same platform produced the 100 to 150 validation and several hundred first-cohort repertoires.

The method was immunoSEQ multiplex PCR; TCRdb's version includes in-frame clones alone and lacks a portion of them. Of 250,000 to 400,000 clones in the sample, approximately 88% are singletons; the top ten hold around 0.96%. General observations from the study: Approximately 160 TCR beta chains were listed as cytomegalovirus-associated. Per published reports, the classifier diagnosed cytomegalovirus status with high specificity and sensitivity. Rare TCR sequences dominated, though some public TCRs recurred in many donors.

The V and J genes are TRBV6-1 and TRBJ1-5, with TRBD1 matching over 7 bases. This TCR came from a man aged 30-40 years in good health and CMV-seronegative. The specimen was PBMCs. The CDR3 DNA reads TGTGCCAGCAGCGGTCGGGACAGACGCCAGCCCCAGCATTTT. Translated, it gives CASSGRDRRQPQHF.